The 27 T cell receptor beta chains listed next were all sequenced from one sample in a study of blood T cell repertoires in COVID-19. Profiling relied on immunoSEQ multiplex PCR, and the TCRdb table lists in-frame clones only, not all of them. The sample has 350,000 to 450,000 clones; about 88% are singletons. The sequencing sample was made of peripheral blood. The receptors come from a human donor in a cohort sampled during active COVID-19.

The CDR3, as DNA: TGTGCCAGCAGCCAGGGGGCCCCCAAAAACATTCAGTACTTC. Encoded protein: CASSQGAPKNIQYF. The chain uses TRBV9 and TRBJ2-4; 8 positions match TRBD1. The CDR3 length is 14 residues. Germline-derived CDR1 and CDR2 are SGDLS and YYNGEE. V gave up 4 bases and J gave up 2 bases; unmatched junction bases: 2.

The chain couples TRBV5-1 to TRBJ2-1; TRBD2 agrees at 9 bases. CDR1 SGHRS and CDR2 YFSETQ come from the germline V gene. Germline trimming cut 4 bases from V and 6 bases from J; bases unmatched to any gene: 11. CDR3 length: 16 amino acids. CDR3 nucleotide sequence: TGCGCCAGCAGCCAGAGCGGGGGGAGCCTTGCCAATGAGCAGTTCTTC. It codes for CASSQSGGSLANEQFF.

The V call is TRBV5-4, the J call TRBJ2-3; 9 bases fit TRBD2. The CDR3 consists of 15 residues. The junction had 5 bases not matched to a gene; V was cut back by 2 bases and J by 4 bases. The germline V gene has CDR1 SGHNT and CDR2 YYREEE (reference sequence). CDR3 amino acids: CASSLLAGAADTQYF. For the CDR3, the DNA is TGTGCCAGCAGCTTATTAGCGGGAGCAGCAGATACGCAGTATTTT.

The rearrangement uses TRBV12-3 or TRBV12-4 and TRBJ2-5; D possibly corresponds to TRBD2 (5 bases). The CDR3 consists of 11 residues. Trimming removed 2 bases from V and 7 bases from J, with 5 bases in between. This chain's CDR3 is CASSLRGTQYF. In DNA, the CDR3 is TGTGCCAGCAGTTTACGGGGGACCCAGTACTTC.

This chain links TRBV5-6 with TRBJ1-5, with 10 nucleotides matching TRBD1. The CDR3 loop spans 15 amino acids. V was pared by 3 bases and J by 4 bases, with 4 bases of the junction left unmatched. Germline V gene sequence: CDR1 SGHDT, CDR2 YYEEEE. CDR3 nucleotide sequence: TGTGCCAGCAGCTGGGGGACAGGGGATAATCAGCCCCAGCATTTT. It encodes CASSWGTGDNQPQHF.

The V gene is TRBV29-1, the J gene TRBJ2-5; D gene unclear. CDR3 length: 10 residues. CDR1 is SQVTM and CDR2 is ANQGSEA in the germline V gene. V was cut by 7 bases and J by 2 bases, with 5 bases left in between. The CDR3 nucleotides read TGCAGCGGAGGACAAGAGACCCAGTACTTC. Its protein is CSGGQETQYF.

The rearrangement uses TRBV15 and TRBJ2-3; D may be TRBD1 (5 bases). This CDR3 has 14 residues. Trimming removed 5 bases from V and 2 bases from J, with 11 bases in between. From germline, CDR1 is LNHNV and CDR2 YYDKDF (reference sequence). The DNA of the CDR3 is TGTGCCACCAGCTCGGCAGGGAACACAGATACGCAGTATTTT. Translation gives CATSSAGNTDTQYF.

The DNA of the CDR3 is TGTGCCAGCGGAAGAATAGCGGGGGGGCTTGAGCAGTTCTTC. This sequence encodes CASGRIAGGLEQFF. This chain uses TRBV6-5 with TRBJ2-1; 11 bases align to TRBD2. Germline loops: CDR1 MNHEY, CDR2 SVGAGI. CDR3 length: 14 residues. With 8 bases clipped from V and 9 bases from J, the junction kept 9 bases outside the gene matches.

The chain uses TRBV9 and TRBJ2-7; tentative D call: TRBD2 (7 bases). The ends were cut back, 5 bases at V and 2 bases at J, with 11 bases in the middle. From germline, CDR1 is SGDLS and CDR2 YYNGEE. This CDR3 has 13 residues. The DNA of the CDR3 is TGTGCCAGCAGTCAAGGGGGGGCCTACGAGCAGTACTTC. It translates to CASSQGGAYEQYF.

The chain uses TRBV19 and TRBJ1-1; 8 bases match TRBD1. Germline trimming cut 6 bases from V and 1 base from J; bases unmatched to any gene: 7. Per the germline V gene, CDR1 is LNHDA and CDR2 is SQIVND (reference sequence). The CDR3 runs 15 residues. The CDR3 region is CASRPGGQANTEAFF. In DNA form, the CDR3 reads TGTGCCAGTAGACCGGGGGGACAGGCGAACACTGAAGCTTTCTTT.

This chain uses TRBV6-5 with TRBJ2-7; D is possibly TRBD2 (5 bases). CDR3 size: 16 residues. Germline CDR1 and CDR2: MNHEY and SVGAGI. With 0 bases removed from V and 4 bases from J, the gap between germline ends came to 16 bases. CDR3 protein: CASSYSRSLGGYEQYF. CDR3 nucleotides: TGTGCCAGCAGTTACTCGAGAAGTTTAGGAGGTTACGAGCAGTACTTC.

This chain links TRBV28 with TRBJ2-7; D possibly corresponds to TRBD2 (7 bases). Germline CDR1 is MDHEN and CDR2 is SYDVKM. CDR3 length: 11 residues. Trimming stripped 11 bases from V and 6 bases from J, with 14 bases between. The CDR3 coding sequence is TGTGCCGGGGGGGCCCCTCGCGAGCAGTACTTC. This encodes CAGGAPREQYF.

A few counts support this clone. The chain has TRBV19 and TRBJ1-5, with 7 bases aligning to TRBD1. The CDR3 length is 18 residues. V was clipped by 6 bases and J by 2 bases; unmatched bases: 16. Germline-derived CDR1 and CDR2 are LNHDA and SQIVND (reference sequence). The CDR3 coding sequence is TGTGCCAGTAGGGGACCGGGACAGATTCCCAAAGGCAATCAGCCCCAGCATTTT. Its protein is CASRGPGQIPKGNQPQHF.

The gene calls are TRBV6-4 and TRBJ1-1; 8 bases fit TRBD1. The CDR3 has 15 amino acids. Germline V gene lookup returns CDR1 MRHNA and CDR2 SNTAGT. Unmatched junction bases numbered 5, after V lost 0 bases and J lost 5 bases. The CDR3 DNA reads as TGTGCCAGCAGTGACTCTGGACAGGGTACGACTGAAGCTTTCTTT. It encodes CASSDSGQGTTEAFF.

The sample holds one count of this clone. Here the CDR3 DNA reads TGTGCCAGCAGTGAATACAACCTGGGAGACACAGATACGCAGTATTTT. Its translation is CASSEYNLGDTDTQYF. The chain is built from TRBV25-1 and TRBJ2-3, with a possible D match to TRBD2 (5 bases). The CDR3 totals 16 residues. The V gene's germline CDR1 is MGHDK and CDR2 SYGVNS. The V end was cut by 0 bases, the J end by 2 bases, with 12 bases between.

V usage is TRBV6-5 and J usage is TRBJ2-7; D gene unclear. Deletions cut 8 bases from V and 6 bases from J, with 17 bases between. There are 13 residues in the CDR3. The germline CDR1 and CDR2 sequences are MNHEY and SVGAGI. DNA of the CDR3: TGTGCCAGCCGCCCAGGTGTAAGAAGCGAGCAGTACTTC. It is translated as CASRPGVRSEQYF.

This clone was seen ten or more times. The chain employs TRBV4-1 and TRBJ2-7, with 7 bases matching TRBD2. This CDR3 is 15 amino acids long. Germline CDR1 and CDR2: MGHRA and YSYEKL. After removal of 3 bases from V and 2 bases from J, the junction contained 7 bases not matched to a gene. The CDR3 protein is CASSHLGGGAYEQYF. CDR3 sequence (DNA): TGCGCCAGCAGCCACCTGGGGGGAGGGGCCTACGAGCAGTACTTC.

This clone has only one observation. The chain employs TRBV18 and TRBJ1-4; 7 bases map to TRBD1. In germline, CDR1 is KGHSH, CDR2 LQKENI. Trimming removed 3 bases from V and 0 bases from J; junction bases left unmatched: 7. The CDR3 totals 17 residues. The CDR3 protein is CASSPTGRATTNEKLFF. The CDR3 DNA is TGTGCCAGCTCACCGACAGGGCGGGCCACAACTAATGAAAAACTGTTTTTT.

The chain is built from TRBV10-2 and TRBJ2-1, with TRBD2 matching 8 bases. Unmatched junction bases numbered 18, after V lost 4 bases and J lost 7 bases. This CDR3 spans 18 amino acids. Germline lookup yields CDR1 WSHSY and CDR2 SAAADI. CDR3 coding DNA: TGCGCCAGCAGTGCCCCGGGGGGGGCGGCCGCCCCAGGGAATGAGCAGTTCTTC. The encoded protein is CASSAPGGAAAPGNEQFF.

J is TRBJ1-6 and V is TRBV30; the D gene is possibly TRBD1 (6 bases). Per the germline V gene, CDR1 is GTSNPN and CDR2 is SVGIG (reference sequence). V gave up 4 bases and J gave up 0 bases, with 16 bases separating them. The CDR3 runs to 17 residues. CDR3 residues: CAWKIQGSSSYNSPLHF. CDR3 nucleotides: TGTGCCTGGAAAATCCAGGGGTCAAGCTCCTATAATTCACCCCTCCACTTT.

V gene TRBV12-3 or TRBV12-4 combines with J gene TRBJ1-2; possibly TRBD1 for D (6 bases). The CDR3 is 13 residues long. The V and J ends lost 7 bases and 7 bases respectively, with 16 bases between them. In DNA, the CDR3 is TGTGCCAGCACCAGGGGTATATTCGCTGGCTACACCTTC. Translating gives CASTRGIFAGYTF.

This chain uses TRBV3-1 (or the pseudogene TRBV3-2) with TRBJ2-7; 9 bases are a match to TRBD2. This CDR3 has 13 amino acids. CDR1 is LGHDT, CDR2 YNNKEL, per germline (reference sequence). V lost 3 bases and J lost 3; bases outside the gene matches: 0. CDR3 sequence (DNA): TGTGCCAGCAGCCAGACTAGCGGCTACGAGCAGTACTTC. It translates to CASSQTSGYEQYF.

This clone was seen a handful of times. This chain joins TRBV19 and TRBJ1-5; 8 positions agree with TRBD1. This CDR3 region has 13 residues. Germline-derived CDR1 and CDR2 are LNHDA and SQIVND (reference sequence). The junction had 4 bases not matched to a gene; V was cut back by 7 bases and J by 5 bases. The CDR3 is CASNRGEYQPQHF. The CDR3 DNA sequence: TGTGCCAGTAACAGGGGGGAGTATCAGCCCCAGCATTTT.

The V gene is TRBV19, the J gene TRBJ1-5, with 9 bases matching TRBD1. V was clipped by 8 bases and J by 2 bases; unmatched bases: 10. This CDR3 is built from 16 residues. Germline loops: CDR1 LNHDA, CDR2 SQIVND (reference sequence). CDR3 bases: TGTGCCAGTGATCCCCGGGACAGGGCAGGCAATCAGCCCCAGCATTTT. Amino acid sequence: CASDPRDRAGNQPQHF.

The CDR3 loop is CASSYRGGTEAFF. CDR3 bases: TGTGCCAGCAGCTACAGGGGGGGCACTGAAGCTTTCTTT. The rearrangement links TRBV5-8 to TRBJ1-1, with 8 bases identical to TRBD1. Germline loops: CDR1 SGHTS, CDR2 YDEGEE. The CDR3 is 13 amino acids. Unmatched junction bases numbered 2, after V lost 3 bases and J lost 4 bases.

This sequence joins TRBV27 and TRBJ1-5; no clear D gene. Germline V gene data show CDR1 as MNHEY and CDR2 as SMNVEV (reference sequence). V lost 3 bases and J lost 3, with 15 bases in between. This CDR3 is built from 16 residues. The CDR3 here is CASSFPTREANQPQHF. The CDR3 DNA reads TGTGCCAGCAGTTTTCCCACTCGGGAGGCCAATCAGCCCCAGCATTTT.

The chain links TRBV11-3 to TRBJ2-3; 16 bases fit TRBD2. CDR1 is SGHNT and CDR2 is YENEEA in the germline V gene. J gave up 6 bases and V 4 bases, and 1 base lay outside the gene matches. The length of the CDR3 is 15 residues. The CDR3 loop reads CASSSGLAGGDTQYF. The CDR3 DNA follows: TGTGCCAGCAGCTCGGGACTAGCGGGAGGGGATACGCAGTATTTT.